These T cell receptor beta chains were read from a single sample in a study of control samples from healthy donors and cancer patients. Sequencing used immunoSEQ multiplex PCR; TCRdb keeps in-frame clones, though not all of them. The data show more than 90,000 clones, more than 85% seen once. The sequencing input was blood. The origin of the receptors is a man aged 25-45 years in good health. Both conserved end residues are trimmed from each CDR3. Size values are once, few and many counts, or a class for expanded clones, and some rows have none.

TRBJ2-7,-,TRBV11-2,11,ASSSGLAGVQY
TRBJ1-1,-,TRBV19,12,ASSIVGGGPEAF
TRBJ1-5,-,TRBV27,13,ASRRQATSNQPQH
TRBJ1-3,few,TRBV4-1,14,ASSQTKTGAGNTIY
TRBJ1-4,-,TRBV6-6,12,ASTLGGLDEKLF
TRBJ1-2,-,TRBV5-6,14,ASSSHHSVSNYGYT
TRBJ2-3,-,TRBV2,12,ASLDRPLTDTQY
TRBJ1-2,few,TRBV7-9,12,ASSIGDRGNGYT
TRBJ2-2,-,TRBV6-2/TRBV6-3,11,ASSRLVEGELF
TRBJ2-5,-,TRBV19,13,ASSKRRQREETQY
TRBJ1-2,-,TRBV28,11,ASSSDRGRGYT
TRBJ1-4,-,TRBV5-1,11,ASSWTGPEKLF
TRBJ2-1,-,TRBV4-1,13,ASSQWSQGGWEQF
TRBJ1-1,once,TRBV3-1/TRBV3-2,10,ASSQALTEAF
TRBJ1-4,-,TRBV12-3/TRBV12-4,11,ASSLSLNEKLF
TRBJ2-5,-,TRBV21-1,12,ASSNGTYQETQY
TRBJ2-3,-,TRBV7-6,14,ASSSSAGGYTDTQY
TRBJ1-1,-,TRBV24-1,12,ATSEEGTNTEAF
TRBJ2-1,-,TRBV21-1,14,ASSPSKIDFHNEQF
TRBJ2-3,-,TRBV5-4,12,ASSLTGVPDTQY
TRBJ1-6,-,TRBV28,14,ASRGGGSSYNSPLH
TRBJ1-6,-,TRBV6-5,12,ASSKQGLGSPLH
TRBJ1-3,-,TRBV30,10,AWSVPGNTIY
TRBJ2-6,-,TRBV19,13,ASSTQLPGANVLT
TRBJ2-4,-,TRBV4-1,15,ASSQGAWRDLGNIQY
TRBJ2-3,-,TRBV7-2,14,ASSLAGTSGTDTQY
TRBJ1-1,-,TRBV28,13,ASRRTGGRNTEAF
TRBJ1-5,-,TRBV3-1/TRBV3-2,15,ASSQYEGAYSNQPQH
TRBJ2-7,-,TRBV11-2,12,ASSWDRGRYEQY
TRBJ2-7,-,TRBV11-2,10,ASSLSGTEQY
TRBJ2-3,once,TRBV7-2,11,ASSLEWVGTQY
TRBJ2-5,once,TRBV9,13,ASSDSGTPIETQY
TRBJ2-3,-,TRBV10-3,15,AISPGLAGDYTDTQY
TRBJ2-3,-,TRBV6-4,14,ASSELAGGPSDTQY
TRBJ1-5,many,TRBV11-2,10,ASTGINQPQH
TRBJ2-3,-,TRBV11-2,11,ASRGSRTDTQY
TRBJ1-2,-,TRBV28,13,ASSPPSGANYGYT
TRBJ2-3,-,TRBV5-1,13,ASSLQAGGTDTQY
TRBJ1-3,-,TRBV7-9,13,ASRHSGTLGNTIY
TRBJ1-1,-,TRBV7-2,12,ASSLGAQGGKAF
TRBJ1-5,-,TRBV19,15,ATRAGTSLNSNQPQH
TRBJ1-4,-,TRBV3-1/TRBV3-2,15,ASSQGRKRATNEKLF
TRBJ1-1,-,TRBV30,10,AWSWGVTEAF